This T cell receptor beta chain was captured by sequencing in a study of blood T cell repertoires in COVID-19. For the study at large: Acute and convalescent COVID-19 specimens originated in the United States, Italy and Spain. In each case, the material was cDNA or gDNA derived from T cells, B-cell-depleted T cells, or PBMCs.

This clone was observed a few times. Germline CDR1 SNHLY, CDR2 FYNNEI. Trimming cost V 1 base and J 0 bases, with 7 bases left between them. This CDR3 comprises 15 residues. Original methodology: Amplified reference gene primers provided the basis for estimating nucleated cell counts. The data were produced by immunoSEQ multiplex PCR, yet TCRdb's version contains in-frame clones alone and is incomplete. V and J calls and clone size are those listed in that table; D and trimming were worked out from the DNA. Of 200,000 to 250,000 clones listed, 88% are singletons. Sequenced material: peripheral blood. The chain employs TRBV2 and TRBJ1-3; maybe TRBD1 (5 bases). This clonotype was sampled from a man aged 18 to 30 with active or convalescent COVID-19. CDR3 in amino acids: CASSEGQHSGNTIYF. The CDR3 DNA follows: TGTGCCAGCAGTGAAGGACAGCACTCTGGAAACACCATATATTTT.